This T cell receptor beta chain was recorded in a study of blood T cell repertoires in COVID-19. Across the study: Acute and convalescent COVID-19 specimens originated in the United States, Italy and Spain. PBMCs, B-cell-depleted T cells, or T cells were the source of the cDNA or gDNA that made up the material.

TCRdb keeps only in-frame clones here, not all; method: immunoSEQ multiplex PCR. Of approximately 100,000 clones detected, roughly 88% appear once; the ten largest clones hold 9.5% to 15%. The sequence derives from a human donor in a cohort sampled during active COVID-19. Sequenced sample: peripheral blood.

The CDR3 sequence: CASSQGSGNNEQFF. CDR3 nucleotides: TGCGCCAGCAGCCAAGGGAGCGGGAACAATGAGCAGTTCTTC. The rearrangement links TRBV4-3 to TRBJ2-1, with 7 nucleotides matching TRBD2. Germline trimming cut 1 base from V and 5 bases from J; bases unmatched to any gene: 2. Germline assignment: CDR1 LGHNA and CDR2 YSLEER. This CDR3 has 14 residues.